These T cell receptor beta chains were read from a single sample in a study of cytomegalovirus exposure and HLA in healthy donors. Profiled with immunoSEQ multiplex PCR; TCRdb holds only in-frame clones, not every one. Here the sample spans approximately 240,000 clones, about 81% being singletons. Sequenced: PBMCs. The receptors originated from a woman between 40 and 55 years old in good health and CMV-seropositive. CDR3s include the opening cysteine and the closing phenylalanine or tryptophan. A D gene is named only where the DNA matches it firmly. The size of a clone is reported for some rows only, either as once, few or many, or as a class for expanded clones.

TGTGCCAGCAGCAAGGGCGGGGATCGAGAGACCCAGTACTTC CASSKGGDRETQYF TRBJ2-5 TRBV21-1 - -
TGCGCCAGCAGTCAAATTGTTCGGTCGGGGGATCAGCCCCAGCATTTT CASSQIVRSGDQPQHF TRBJ1-5 TRBV23-1 - -
TGTGCCAGCAGCCAAGATTTAAGGTCGGAGCGGGGAGGAAAGACCCAGTACTTC CASSQDLRSERGGKTQYF TRBJ2-5 TRBV4-2 - TRBD2
TGTGCCAGCAGTTACTTCCCCTCTCTGGAGGCTTTCTTT CASSYFPSLEAFF TRBJ1-1 TRBV6-6 - -
TGCGCCAGCACCCTGGGTGGGGCGCCGAACACTGAAGCTTTCTTT CASTLGGAPNTEAFF TRBJ1-1 TRBV5-1 - -
TGTGCCACGCAGGGTTCCACCGGGGAGCTGTTTTTT CATQGSTGELFF TRBJ2-2 TRBV10-3 - -
TGTGCCAGCAGGGATTGGACAGCATCCTACGAGCAGTACTTC CASRDWTASYEQYF TRBJ2-7 TRBV13 once -
TGCGCCAGCAGCTTCGACAGACCCTACGAGCAGTACTTC CASSFDRPYEQYF TRBJ2-7 TRBV5-1 - -
TGTGCCAGTAGTATTATTGCGGCGGCAGATACGCAGTATTTT CASSIIAAADTQYF TRBJ2-3 TRBV19 - -
TGCGCCAGCAGCCAAGATTTTGGGGAGAGTGGAGCCTACGAGCAGTACTTC CASSQDFGESGAYEQYF TRBJ2-7 TRBV4-1 - -
TGTGCCAGCAGCGCTACAGTGAACACTGAAGCTTTCTTT CASSATVNTEAFF TRBJ1-1 TRBV7-9 - -
TGTGCCTGGAGGGGGGAGGGTTGGGGGAACAGAGAAAAACTGTTTTTT CAWRGEGWGNREKLFF TRBJ1-4 TRBV30 - -
TGTGCCAGCAGCCCCTCGACTAGCGGGGGGGTTTACAATGAGCAGTTCTTC CASSPSTSGGVYNEQFF TRBJ2-1 TRBV9 - TRBD2
TGTGCCAGCAGTTCGAGGGTGGCGGATACGCAGTATTTT CASSSRVADTQYF TRBJ2-3 TRBV27 - -
TGTGCCAGCAGTTTTGCGGAAGACTACGAGCAGTACTTC CASSFAEDYEQYF TRBJ2-7 TRBV27 - -
TGCGCCAGCAGCTTTGGGGGGGCCAACGCAGATACGCAGTATTTT CASSFGGANADTQYF TRBJ2-3 TRBV5-1 - -
TGTGCCAGCAGACCAACTAGCGTTCCTAGCACAGATACGCAGTATTTT CASRPTSVPSTDTQYF TRBJ2-3 TRBV7-2 - TRBD2
TGTGCCAGCAGAAACGACAGGGGGAAGATCTCTGAAGCTTTCTTT CASRNDRGKISEAFF TRBJ1-1 TRBV2 few TRBD1
TGTGCCAGCAGTTTCAGTTTTGAAGCTTTCTTT CASSFSFEAFF TRBJ1-1 TRBV7-2 - -
TGTGCCAGCAGTTTGAGTGTACTCTACCCCTCTGGCTACACCTTC CASSLSVLYPSGYTF TRBJ1-2 TRBV27 - -
TGTGCCAGCAGCGTTATGGGCGCCAGCACAGATACGCAGTATTTT CASSVMGASTDTQYF TRBJ2-3 TRBV9 - -
TGCGCCAGCAGCACGGGACAGGGTTGGGGTGAAAAACTGTTTTTT CASSTGQGWGEKLFF TRBJ1-4 TRBV5-1 - TRBD1
TGCGCCAGCAGCCAAGGTCCCCGACAGGGGGAATTCTACAATGAGCAGTTCTTC CASSQGPRQGEFYNEQFF TRBJ2-1 TRBV4-1 - TRBD1
TGTGCCAGCAGCACAAGGCGGGGGGCGAACACCGGGGAGCTGTTTTTT CASSTRRGANTGELFF TRBJ2-2 TRBV7-3 - TRBD2
TGTGCCAGCAGCTTAGTGGGGGGGCCCATTGTCGGGAATGAGCAGTTCTTC CASSLVGGPIVGNEQFF TRBJ2-1 TRBV11-2 - -
TGTGCCTGGAGTCTCCCTAGCACAGATACGCAGTATTTT CAWSLPSTDTQYF TRBJ2-3 TRBV30 - -
TGTGCCAGCAGCGAAGAGGGTGGAGGAGGCTATGGCTACACCTTC CASSEEGGGGYGYTF TRBJ1-2 TRBV7-8 - -
TGTGCCAGCAGCCAAAACCAGGGGATGGGAGGCTACACCTTC CASSQNQGMGGYTF TRBJ1-2 TRBV14 - -
TGTGCCAGCAGCCCGCCGGGACAATCCTCCTACGAGCAGTACTTC CASSPPGQSSYEQYF TRBJ2-7 TRBV7-8 - -
TGCAGCGTGGAAAGACAGGCCTACAATGAGCAGTTCTTC CSVERQAYNEQFF TRBJ2-1 TRBV29-1 - -
TGTGCTAGTGGTTTGGAGGCAGGGGTCTACGAGCAGTACTTC CASGLEAGVYEQYF TRBJ2-7 TRBV12-5 - -
TGTGCCAGCAGCTCCCCGCTAGGGGGACAGGGTACCCCTGAAGCTTTCTTT CASSSPLGGQGTPEAFF TRBJ1-1 TRBV11-2 once TRBD1
TGTGCCAGCAGCCCCCCGGGACTAGCGGGAGCGATGGAGCAGTTCTTC CASSPPGLAGAMEQFF TRBJ2-1 TRBV7-8 - TRBD2
TGTGCCAGCCGCCATACAGAAACACCCTACGAGCAGTACTTC CASRHTETPYEQYF TRBJ2-7 TRBV27 - -
TGTGCCAGCAGCTTAACGTCGCGGTCCTATAATTCACCCCTCCACTTT CASSLTSRSYNSPLHF TRBJ1-6 TRBV7-6 - -
TGTGCCCGGAGTGTACAGGGTTCCTACGAGCAGTACTTC CARSVQGSYEQYF TRBJ2-7 TRBV30 - -
TGTGCCAGCAGTTTATATGCAGGGGGCGGCACAGATACGCAGTATTTT CASSLYAGGGTDTQYF TRBJ2-3 TRBV27 - TRBD1
TGTGCCATCAGGGAGTATTCCGCGGAAAAACTGTTTTTT CAIREYSAEKLFF TRBJ1-4 TRBV10-3 - -
TGTGCCAGCACCCTTACAGGGGGCCTTGGGGCTTTCTTT CASTLTGGLGAFF TRBJ1-1 TRBV28 - TRBD1
TGTGCCTGGAGCCCAGGGGGCGTGGAGCAGTTCTTC CAWSPGGVEQFF TRBJ2-1 TRBV30 once TRBD1
TGTGCCAGCAGTTTTTCGGGAGACTATGGCTACACCTTC CASSFSGDYGYTF TRBJ1-2 TRBV28 once -
TGTGCCAGCAGCAACGAACAGGGGACTGAAGCTTTCTTT CASSNEQGTEAFF TRBJ1-1 TRBV7-6 - TRBD1
TGCGCCAGCAGCTTGGGGGGGGGCCCCTACAATGAGCAGTTCTTC CASSLGGGPYNEQFF TRBJ2-1 TRBV5-1 few -
TGCGCCAGCAGCCAAAGCGGGACAGGGAACTACGAGCAGTACTTC CASSQSGTGNYEQYF TRBJ2-7 TRBV4-1 - TRBD1
TGTGCCAGCGGAGCCCCGACAGGAAGCTACGAGCAGTACTTC CASGAPTGSYEQYF TRBJ2-7 TRBV6-4 once -
TGTGCCATCGGACAGGGCACCGGGGAGCTGTTTTTT CAIGQGTGELFF TRBJ2-2 TRBV10-3 - TRBD1
TGCAGCGCAACCAGGGAGGGGAACAATGAGCAGTTCTTC CSATREGNNEQFF TRBJ2-1 TRBV29-1 - TRBD2
TGTGCCAGCAGCTTAGGGGTAGCGGAAGCCTACGAGCAGTACTTC CASSLGVAEAYEQYF TRBJ2-7 TRBV11-3 - -
TGTGCCACCAGCAGCCACACTCGGACAGGGCGGGAGGGGAACTATGGCTACACCTTC CATSSHTRTGREGNYGYTF TRBJ1-2 TRBV15 - TRBD1
TGTGCCAGCAGCTTAGACGGTCTGCCTACCAACACTGAAGCTTTCTTT CASSLDGLPTNTEAFF TRBJ1-1 TRBV7-9 - -
TGTGCCAGCAGCTTAGAGGCCAGGTACGGCACAGATACGCAGTATTTT CASSLEARYGTDTQYF TRBJ2-3 TRBV11-3 - -
TGTGCCAGCAAGGGGACAGGGACCACAGATGCGCAGTATTTT CASKGTGTTDAQYF TRBJ2-3 TRBV2 few TRBD1
TGTGCCAGCAGCTTCATACCCGACTTCCCCAATGAGCAGTTCTTC CASSFIPDFPNEQFF TRBJ2-1 TRBV7-2 - -
TGTGCCAGCAGCGTGTCGGGAGGGTCCTACAATGAGCAGTTCTTC CASSVSGGSYNEQFF TRBJ2-1 TRBV9 - TRBD2
TGTGCCGCCGGCAGTCTATCCTACGAGCAGTACTTC CAAGSLSYEQYF TRBJ2-7 TRBV15 once -